The 6 T cell receptor beta chains listed next were all sequenced from one sample in a study of breast tumors, draining lymph nodes, adjacent tissues. A single record per CDR3 protein comes from TCRdb applying MiXCR to the multiplex PCR reads. The sample contains approximately 89,000 distinct CDR3 sequences, approximately 30% of which appear only once. Samples came from axillary lymph nodes draining the breast cancer. Material: axillary lymph node tissue. These receptors were taken from a female donor with breast cancer. Some clones in this sample may be carry-over from other donors' samples.

The rearrangement joins TRBV20-1 to TRBJ2-5, with D tentatively TRBD2 (7 bases). Per germline, CDR1 DFQATT and CDR2 SNEGSKA (reference sequence). V was shortened by 0 bases and J by 4 bases, with 9 bases between the two germline ends. The CDR3 length is 13 residues. In DNA form, the CDR3 reads TGCAGTGCTAGAGAGGGAGGGGGAGAGACCCAGTACTTC. Its translation: CSAREGGGETQYF.

V and J are TRBV2 and TRBJ1-2; the D is unclear. The length of the CDR3 is 13 residues. Per the germline V gene, CDR1 is SNHLY and CDR2 is FYNNEI. Deletions cut 3 bases from V and 3 bases from J, with 8 bases between. The CDR3 reads CASSEGGDYGYTF. The CDR3 DNA reads TGTGCCAGCAGTGAGGGCGGGGACTATGGCTACACCTTC.

This clonotype is medium-sized (0.01 to 0.1%) by share. This chain links TRBV7-9 with TRBJ1-6; D gene unclear. The CDR3 is made up of 14 amino acids. V lost 3 bases and J lost 9, with 12 bases in between. From germline, CDR1 is SEHNR and CDR2 FQNEAQ (reference sequence). CDR3: CASSLEQQTSPLHF. CDR3 DNA: TGTGCCAGCAGCTTGGAACAACAGACTTCACCCCTCCACTTT.

At least ten counts were recorded for this clonotype. The chain uses TRBV20-1 and TRBJ2-2, with D possibly matching TRBD2 (6 bases). Trimming cost V 1 base and J 6 bases, with 12 bases left between them. The germline V gene encodes CDR1 DFQATT and CDR2 SNEGSKA (reference sequence). The length of the CDR3 is 14 residues. The CDR3 DNA follows: TGCAGTGCTAGAGTCTCAGGCGGGGCCGGGGAGCTGTTTTTT. Its protein is CSARVSGGAGELFF.

This clonotype was seen repeatedly, ten times or more. This chain joins TRBV20-1 and TRBJ2-3, with 9 bases that match TRBD1. This CDR3 is built from 13 residues. Germline V gene sequence: CDR1 DFQATT, CDR2 SNEGSKA (reference sequence). The CDR3 DNA follows: TGCAGCGCCCGGGACAGGGCTGGTGGTACGCAGTATTTT. Encoded protein: CSARDRAGGTQYF.

The chain joins TRBV9 to TRBJ1-4; D might be TRBD1 (5 bases). CDR1 and CDR2 from the germline V gene are SGDLS and YYNGEE. Deletions cut 8 bases from V and 6 bases from J, with 14 bases between. This CDR3 region has 13 residues. This CDR3 reads CASRAGPDEKLFF. In DNA form, the CDR3 reads TGTGCCAGTCGGGCGGGGCCGGATGAAAAACTGTTTTTT.